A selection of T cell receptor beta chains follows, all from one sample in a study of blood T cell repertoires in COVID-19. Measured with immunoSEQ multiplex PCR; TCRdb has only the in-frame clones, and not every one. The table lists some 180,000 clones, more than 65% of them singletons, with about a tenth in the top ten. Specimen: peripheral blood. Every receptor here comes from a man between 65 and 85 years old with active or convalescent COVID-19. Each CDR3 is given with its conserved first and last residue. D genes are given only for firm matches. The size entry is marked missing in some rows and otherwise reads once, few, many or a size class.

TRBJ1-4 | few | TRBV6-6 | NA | CASSYSRAGTPGYF | TGTGCCAGCAGTTACTCGAGGGCTGGAACGCCCGGGTATTTT
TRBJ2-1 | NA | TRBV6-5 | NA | CASILEDSYNEQFF | TGTGCCAGCATCTTAGAGGACTCCTACAATGAGCAGTTCTTC
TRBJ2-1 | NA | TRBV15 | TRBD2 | CATSQSETGLAGGNEQFF | TGTGCCACCAGCCAGAGCGAAACGGGACTAGCGGGAGGCAATGAGCAGTTCTTC
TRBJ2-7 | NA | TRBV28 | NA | CASRAPLRGGKQYF | TGTGCCAGCAGGGCCCCACTGAGGGGCGGGAAGCAGTACTTC
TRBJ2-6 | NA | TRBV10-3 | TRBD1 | CAISPGQGRSGANVLTF | TGTGCCATCAGTCCGGGACAGGGGCGCTCTGGGGCCAACGTCCTGACTTTC
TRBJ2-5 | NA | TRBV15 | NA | CATSRFGVRETQYF | TGTGCCACCAGCAGATTCGGGGTACGGGAGACCCAGTACTTC
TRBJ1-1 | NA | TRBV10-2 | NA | CASRGRVDTEAFF | TGCGCCAGCAGGGGCAGGGTGGACACTGAAGCTTTCTTT
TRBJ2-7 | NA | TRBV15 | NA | CATSRDRTPRGEQYF | TGTGCCACCAGCAGAGATAGAACCCCCAGGGGCGAGCAGTACTTC
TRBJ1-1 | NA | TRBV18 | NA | CASSPGGLDTEAFF | TGTGCCAGCTCCCCGGGGGGGTTGGACACTGAAGCTTTCTTT
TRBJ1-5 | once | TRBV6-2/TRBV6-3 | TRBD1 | CASSSLRGDRGGGSNQPQHF | TGTGCCAGCAGTTCACTTCGAGGGGACAGGGGAGGGGGCAGCAATCAGCCCCAGCATTTT
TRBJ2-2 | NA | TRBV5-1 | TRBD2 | CASSRDPRGTGELFF | TGCGCCAGCAGCCGGGACCCGCGGGGGACCGGGGAGCTGTTTTTT
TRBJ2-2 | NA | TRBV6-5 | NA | CASRWTANTGELFF | TGTGCCAGCAGATGGACAGCGAACACCGGGGAGCTGTTTTTT
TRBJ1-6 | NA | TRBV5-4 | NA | CASSTGTPSSYNSPLHF | TGTGCCAGCAGCACAGGGACGCCAAGCTCCTATAATTCACCCCTCCACTTT
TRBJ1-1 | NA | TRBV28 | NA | CASSPGGQTNTEAFF | TGTGCCAGCAGCCCCGGGGGGCAGACCAACACTGAAGCTTTCTTT
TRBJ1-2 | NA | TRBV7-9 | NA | CASSLASAGYYGYTF | TGTGCCAGCAGCTTAGCCAGCGCGGGCTACTATGGCTACACCTTC
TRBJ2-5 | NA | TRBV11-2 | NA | CASSQRRGGETQYF | TGTGCCAGCAGCCAACGAAGGGGAGGAGAGACCCAGTACTTC
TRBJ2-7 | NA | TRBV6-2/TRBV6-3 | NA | CASTPWSRGEQYF | TGTGCCAGCACCCCTTGGAGCCGGGGAGAGCAGTACTTC
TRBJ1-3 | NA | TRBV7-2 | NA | CASSLDRRNTIYF | TGTGCCAGCAGCTTAGACAGGAGAAACACCATATATTTT
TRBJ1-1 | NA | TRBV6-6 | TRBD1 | CASSIDRGTEAFF | TGTGCCAGCAGTATTGACAGGGGGACTGAAGCTTTCTTT
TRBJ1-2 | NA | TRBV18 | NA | CASSPSWGGNGYTF | TGTGCCAGCTCACCGAGCTGGGGGGGTAATGGCTACACCTTC
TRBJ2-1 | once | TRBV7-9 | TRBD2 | CASSRTSGVTYNEQFF | TGTGCCAGCAGTAGGACTAGCGGGGTCACCTACAATGAGCAGTTCTTC
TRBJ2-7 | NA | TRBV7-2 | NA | CASSPGVPLEQYF | TGTGCCAGCAGCCCAGGGGTCCCCCTCGAGCAGTACTTC
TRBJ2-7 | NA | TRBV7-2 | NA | CASRPGSRDGADEQYF | TGTGCCAGCAGGCCCGGGAGCCGGGACGGGGCCGACGAGCAGTACTTC
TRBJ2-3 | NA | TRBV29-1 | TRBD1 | CSAATGSHSTDTQYF | TGCAGCGCCGCGACAGGGTCCCATAGCACAGATACGCAGTATTTT
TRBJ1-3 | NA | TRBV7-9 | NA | CASSLEGNTIYF | TGTGCCAGCAGCTTGGAGGGAAACACCATATATTTT
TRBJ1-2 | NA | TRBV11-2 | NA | CASTRVGRDYGYTF | TGTGCCAGCACCCGCGTGGGGAGGGACTATGGCTACACCTTC
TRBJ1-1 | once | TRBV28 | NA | CASSLDPGRAFF | TGTGCCAGCAGTTTAGATCCAGGGCGGGCTTTCTTT
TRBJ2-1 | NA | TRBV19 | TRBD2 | CASRRTSYDEQFF | TGTGCCAGTAGGAGGACTAGTTATGATGAGCAGTTCTTC
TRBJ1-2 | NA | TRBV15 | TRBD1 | CATSDYRGSYTF | TGTGCCACCAGCGATTACAGGGGGAGCTACACCTTC
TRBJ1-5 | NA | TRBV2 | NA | CASSARWGGNQPQHF | TGTGCCAGCAGTGCTCGTTGGGGGGGCAATCAGCCCCAGCATTTT
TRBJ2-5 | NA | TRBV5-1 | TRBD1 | CASSWGTGEQTQYF | TGCGCCAGCAGCTGGGGGACAGGGGAACAGACCCAGTACTTC
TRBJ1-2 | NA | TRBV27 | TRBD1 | CASSLGQEAANYGYTF | TGTGCCAGCAGTTTGGGACAGGAGGCAGCTAACTATGGCTACACCTTC
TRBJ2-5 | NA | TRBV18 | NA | CASSPTGTAVETQYF | TGTGCCAGCTCCCCCACAGGGACGGCGGTAGAGACCCAGTACTTC
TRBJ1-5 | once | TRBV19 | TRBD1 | CASSPRPGGKGNQPQHF | TGTGCCAGTAGCCCTAGGCCAGGGGGTAAAGGCAATCAGCCCCAGCATTTT
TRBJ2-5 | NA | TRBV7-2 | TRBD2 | CASSLGLAQETQYF | TGTGCCAGCAGCTTAGGACTAGCCCAGGAGACCCAGTACTTC
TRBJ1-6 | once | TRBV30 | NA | CAWSLASPLHF | TGTGCCTGGAGTTTGGCCTCACCCCTCCACTTT
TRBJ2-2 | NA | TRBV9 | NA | CASGSPSNTGELFF | TGTGCCTCGGGAAGTCCTTCGAACACCGGGGAGCTGTTTTTT
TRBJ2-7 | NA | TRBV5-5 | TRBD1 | CASSFGTGAGEQYF | TGTGCCAGCAGCTTTGGGACAGGGGCTGGCGAGCAGTACTTC
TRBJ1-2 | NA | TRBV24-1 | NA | CATSELGQLYGYTF | TGTGCCACCAGTGAATTGGGCCAACTATATGGCTACACCTTC
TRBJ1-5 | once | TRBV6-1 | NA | CASSEANEGSQPQHF | TGTGCCAGCAGTGAAGCAAATGAGGGTAGTCAGCCCCAGCATTTT
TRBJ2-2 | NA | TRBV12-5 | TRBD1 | CASGLVLVGGQTGELFF | TGTGCTAGTGGTTTGGTACTCGTAGGGGGCCAGACCGGGGAGCTGTTTTTT
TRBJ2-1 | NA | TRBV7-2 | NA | CASTPTARTSFF | TGTGCCAGCACCCCTACCGCAAGAACCTCGTTCTTC
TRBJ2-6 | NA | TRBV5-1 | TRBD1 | CASRAGTGVSGANVLTF | TGCGCCAGCAGAGCCGGGACAGGGGTCTCTGGGGCCAACGTCCTGACTTTC
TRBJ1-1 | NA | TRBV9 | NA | CASSEETGVNTEAFF | TGTGCCAGCAGCGAAGAGACAGGTGTGAACACTGAAGCTTTCTTT
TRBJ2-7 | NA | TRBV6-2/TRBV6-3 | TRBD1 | CASSRAGDSSYEQYF | TGTGCCAGCAGCCGCGCCGGGGACAGCTCCTACGAGCAGTACTTC
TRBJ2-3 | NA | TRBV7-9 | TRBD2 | CASSSGLAGDTQYF | TGTGCCAGCAGCTCTGGACTAGCGGGAGATACGCAGTATTTT
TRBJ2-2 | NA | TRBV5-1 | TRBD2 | CASSFTSGANTGELFF | TGCGCCAGCAGCTTTACTAGCGGAGCGAACACCGGGGAGCTGTTTTTT
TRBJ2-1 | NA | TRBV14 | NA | CASSQDNPGVKNEQFF | TGTGCCAGCAGCCAAGATAATCCGGGGGTGAAGAATGAGCAGTTCTTC
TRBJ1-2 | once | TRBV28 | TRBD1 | CASSYPGGALGYTF | TGTGCCAGCAGCTATCCAGGGGGCGCCCTTGGCTACACCTTC
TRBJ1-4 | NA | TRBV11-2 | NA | CASSLDRGYPKLFF | TGTGCCAGCAGCTTAGATCGGGGGTATCCAAAACTGTTTTTT
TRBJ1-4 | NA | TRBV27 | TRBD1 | CASRRTGSSEKLFF | TGTGCCAGCAGGAGGACAGGGTCAAGTGAAAAACTGTTTTTT
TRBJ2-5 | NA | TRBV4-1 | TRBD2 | CASSQDPGTSREETQYF | TGCGCCAGCAGCCAAGACCCCGGGACTAGCAGAGAAGAGACCCAGTACTTC